This T cell receptor beta chain was retrieved from a study of PD-1 blockade in classical Hodgkin lymphoma. Time point here: cycle 4 day 1 (C4D1), after around six weeks of nivolumab. All patients relapsed after autologous stem cell transplantation, and brentuximab vedotin exposure varied. Notes on the study in general: By C4D1, CD4+ diversity increased significantly, especially in complete responders.

From germline, CDR1 is GTSNPN and CDR2 SVGIG (reference sequence). With termini counted, the CDR3 has 14 amino acids. TCRdb keeps only in-frame clones here, not all; method: immunoSEQ multiplex PCR. The sample includes some 95,000 clones, 90% seen only once; the top ten take under 3.5%. Worth noting for this clone: The antigen is undetermined. Because the CDR3's place on the DNA is in doubt, the DNA is left out and the CDR3 is given as listed by TCRdb.

This specimen consisted of peripheral blood mononuclear cells (PBMCs), obtained before the fourth cycle of nivolumab. The gene calls are TRBV30 and TRBJ2-3. This clonotype was obtained from a human donor with classical Hodgkin lymphoma. CDR3 loop: CAWSVGIGAGQGYF.